The 29 T cell receptor beta chains reported below all come from one sample, sequenced in a study of CD8 T cells in ankylosing spondylitis. TCRdb itself ran the 5' RACE reads through MiXCR, one entry per CDR3 protein. Here the sample spans some 250,000 distinct CDR3 sequences, 24% being singletons. Sequencing input: blood, either unsorted or a sorted T cell fraction (not recorded which). These receptors all come from a male donor with ankylosing spondylitis or in good health (not recorded which).

This clonotype was counted ten times or more. This chain connects TRBV12-3 or TRBV12-4 to TRBJ1-1; no clear D. V dropped 1 base and J dropped 6 bases, with 9 bases sitting between them. The CDR3 runs to 13 residues. CDR3 in DNA: TGTGCCAGCAGTTTAGGTGTTTCCGCTGAAGCTTTCTTT. Translated: CASSLGVSAEAFF.

The rearrangement uses TRBV7-2 and TRBJ2-1, with D perhaps assigned TRBD1 or TRBD2 (6 bases each). The V end was cut by 1 base, the J end by 7 bases, with 14 bases between. Germline lookup yields CDR1 SGHTA and CDR2 FQGNSA. The CDR3 runs 15 residues. The CDR3 loop reads CASSLVAGGGNEQFF. For the CDR3, the DNA is TGTGCCAGCAGCTTAGTGGCCGGGGGCGGGAATGAGCAGTTCTTC.

This clonotype was detected once. The chain recombines TRBV20-1 with TRBJ2-7, with 7 bases matching TRBD1. The germline V gene has CDR1 DFQATT and CDR2 SNEGSKA (reference sequence). The CDR3 loop spans 14 amino acids. Germline trimming cut 3 bases from V and 2 bases from J; bases unmatched to any gene: 7. The CDR3 DNA follows: TGCAGTGCTAGGCCCCCGACAGGGACCTACGAGCAGTACTTC. This translates into CSARPPTGTYEQYF.

V and J are TRBV12-3 or TRBV12-4 and TRBJ2-3; D ambiguous. This CDR3 is built from 14 residues. V gave up 5 bases and J gave up 2 bases, with 11 bases separating them. The DNA of the CDR3 is TGTGCCAGCAGTCCCCCGATGCCCACAGATACGCAGTATTTT. It yields the protein CASSPPMPTDTQYF.

This clonotype was recorded a few times. The chain carries TRBV5-1 and TRBJ2-1; D gene ambiguous. Germline V gene lookup returns CDR1 SGHRS and CDR2 YFSETQ. The CDR3 extends over 12 amino acids. V was cut by 1 base and J by 5 bases, with 4 bases left in between. For the CDR3, the DNA is TGCGCCAGCAGCTTGACGGACAATGAGCAGTTCTTC. Protein product: CASSLTDNEQFF.

The chain combines TRBV29-1 with TRBJ1-5; D possibly corresponds to TRBD1 (6 bases). The CDR3 is made up of 13 amino acids. Trimming pared 8 bases from V and 4 bases from J, leaving 15 bases between. CDR1 and CDR2 (germline): SQVTM, ANQGSEA. The CDR3 spells CSQPGVGNQPQHF. CDR3 bases: TGCAGCCAGCCAGGGGTTGGGAATCAGCCCCAGCATTTT.

This clonotype has a handful of counts. V and J are TRBV20-1 and TRBJ2-1; 8 bases agree with TRBD2. The CDR3 runs 13 residues. The V gene end was trimmed by 3 bases and the J gene end by 7 bases; junction bases not matched to a gene: 5. CDR1 DFQATT and CDR2 SNEGSKA come from the germline V gene (reference sequence). The CDR3 sequence: CSASGGAINEQFF. The CDR3 nucleotides read TGCAGTGCTAGCGGGGGGGCGATAAATGAGCAGTTCTTC.

The chain uses TRBV20-1 and TRBJ2-2, with D perhaps matching TRBD1 (6 bases). In germline, CDR1 is DFQATT, CDR2 SNEGSKA (reference sequence). V was trimmed by 5 bases and J by 3 bases, leaving 19 bases between them. This CDR3 contains 16 residues. CDR3 coding DNA: TGCAGTGCTGACGCCCCAACAGGGTCTCACACCGGGGAGCTGTTTTTT. Translation gives CSADAPTGSHTGELFF.

The sample holds a few counts of this clonotype. The rearrangement joins TRBV7-9 to TRBJ2-1; TRBD1 matches at 7 bases. Losses at the gene ends were 2 bases for V and 8 bases for J; bases not matched to a gene: 6. Germline-derived CDR1 and CDR2 are SEHNR and FQNEAQ (reference sequence). The CDR3 covers 14 residues. CDR3 DNA sequence: TGTGCCAGCAGCTTATCGACAGGGACCCATGAGCAGTTCTTC. Protein sequence: CASSLSTGTHEQFF.

This clonotype has a count of ten or more. The chain combines TRBV5-5 with TRBJ2-1, with D possibly TRBD1 on 6 matching bases. Per the germline V gene, CDR1 is SGHKS and CDR2 is YYEKEE (reference sequence). Trimming pared 5 bases from V and 5 bases from J, leaving 14 bases between. The CDR3 totals 14 residues. CDR3 in amino acids: CASRIQGWDNEQFF. As DNA, the CDR3 is TGTGCCAGCAGGATACAGGGATGGGACAATGAGCAGTTCTTC.

This clonotype was observed at least ten times. The genes are TRBV28 and TRBJ2-1, with TRBD1 identical over 7 bases. The CDR3 is 15 amino acids. The junction had 5 bases not matched to a gene; V was cut back by 5 bases and J by 1 base. Germline V lookup: CDR1 MDHEN, CDR2 SYDVKM. CDR3 nucleotide sequence: TGTGCCAGCAGTGACGGGACAGCGTCCTACAATGAGCAGTTCTTC. It translates to CASSDGTASYNEQFF.

The rearrangement joins TRBV20-1 to TRBJ2-3; D perhaps matches TRBD1 (5 bases). V lost 4 bases, J lost 3 bases, and 14 bases lay in between. This CDR3 comprises 14 residues. Looked up from germline, CDR1 is DFQATT and CDR2 is SNEGSKA (reference sequence). The CDR3 region is CSAIGAGRTDTQYF. CDR3 in DNA: TGCAGTGCTATAGGGGCCGGAAGGACAGATACGCAGTATTTT.

This clonotype was detected many times. The CDR3 bases are TGCAGTGTTAATCCCGGGATGAACACTGAAGCTTTCTTT. Translated: CSVNPGMNTEAFF. The chain recombines TRBV20-1 with TRBJ1-1; no firm D call. Per the germline V gene, CDR1 is DFQATT and CDR2 is SNEGSKA (reference sequence). V lost 7 bases and J lost 0, with 12 bases in between. The CDR3 is 13 residues long.

This sequence joins TRBV4-1 and TRBJ2-2, with 9 bases lining up with TRBD2. Germline V gene sequence: CDR1 MGHRA, CDR2 YSYEKL. This CDR3 is built from 17 residues. V lost 1 base, J lost 4 bases, and 7 bases stayed unmatched. CDR3 nucleotide sequence: TGCGCCAGCAGCCAAGGAGGGCGGGGGGGCCCCACCGGGGAGCTGTTTTTT. Amino acids: CASSQGGRGGPTGELFF.

The chain has TRBV7-2 and TRBJ2-3; D not certain. Trimming removed 4 bases from V and 6 bases from J, with 14 bases in between. This CDR3 has 14 residues. CDR1 SGHTA and CDR2 FQGNSA come from the germline V gene. The CDR3 DNA sequence: TGTGCCAGCAGCTCTTGGACGGGTTCCGATACGCAGTATTTT. Translating gives CASSSWTGSDTQYF.

There are a few counts of this clonotype. The chain combines TRBV12-3 or TRBV12-4 with TRBJ2-1, with 11 bases that match TRBD1. The trim removed 2 bases at V and 8 bases at J, leaving 5 bases unmatched. This CDR3 spans 15 amino acids. This CDR3 is CASSLRGQGVDEQFF. The CDR3 nucleotides read TGTGCCAGCAGTTTACGGGGACAGGGGGTGGATGAGCAGTTCTTC.

This clonotype has ten or more counts. The chain uses TRBV12-3 or TRBV12-4 and TRBJ2-7, with D perhaps given as TRBD1 or TRBD2 (5 bases each). V lost 5 bases and J 2 bases, leaving 13 bases between the germline ends. The CDR3 is 14 amino acids. CDR3 loop: CASSLGPDAYEQYF. CDR3 coding DNA: TGTGCCAGCAGTCTGGGACCCGACGCCTACGAGCAGTACTTC.

CDR3 amino acids: CASSPLTDAKNIQYF. The CDR3, as DNA: TGTGCCAGCAGTCCTCTAACGGATGCCAAAAACATTCAGTACTTC. The chain carries TRBV6-1 and TRBJ2-4, with no clear D. This CDR3 contains 15 residues. V was trimmed by 5 bases and J by 1 base, leaving 12 bases between them. In germline, CDR1 is MNHNS, CDR2 SASEGT.

The rearrangement links TRBV3-1 to TRBJ2-3; D possibly corresponds to TRBD1 (6 bases). The V end was cut by 8 bases, the J end by 1 base, with 16 bases between. Germline lookup yields CDR1 LGHDT and CDR2 YNNKEL (reference sequence). The CDR3 runs 15 residues. The CDR3 is CASGARGKGTDTQYF. DNA for the CDR3: TGTGCCAGCGGGGCCAGGGGAAAAGGCACAGATACGCAGTATTTT.

The chain uses TRBV10-3 and TRBJ2-5; D possibly uses TRBD1 or TRBD2 (5 bases each). This CDR3 region has 13 residues. Germline CDR1 is ENHRY and CDR2 is SYGVKD. Trimming took off 4 bases at V and 4 bases at J, with 10 bases between the two ends. CDR3 amino acids: CAISAAGTETQYF. CDR3 DNA: TGTGCCATCAGTGCGGCTGGGACAGAGACCCAGTACTTC.

This clonotype was counted ten times or more. The rearrangement joins TRBV12-3 or TRBV12-4 to TRBJ2-4; D unclear. This CDR3 is built from 15 residues. With 7 bases removed from V and 0 bases from J, the gap between germline ends came to 13 bases. Here the CDR3 reads CASTSIEVAKNIQYF. As DNA, the CDR3 is TGTGCCAGCACCAGTATTGAAGTAGCCAAAAACATTCAGTACTTC.

This clonotype was recorded a few times. The chain carries TRBV10-3 and TRBJ1-3, with D perhaps TRBD1 (6 bases). The CDR3 consists of 15 residues. CDR1 and CDR2 from the germline V gene are ENHRY and SYGVKD. Trimming took 10 bases from V and 0 from J, leaving 16 bases between them. CDR3 sequence: CASRDKESSGNTIYF. The CDR3 nucleotides read TGTGCCAGTCGGGACAAGGAAAGCTCTGGAAACACCATATATTTT.

V and J are TRBV6-1 and TRBJ1-2, with D hard to call. Between the trimmed V and J ends, which lost 6 bases and 4 bases, there was a span of 12 bases. CDR1 and CDR2 (germline): MNHNS, SASEGT. The CDR3 sequence is 13 residues long. CDR3 residues: CASSRSSPYGYTF. The CDR3 DNA sequence: TGTGCCAGCAGCCGCAGTTCCCCCTATGGCTACACCTTC.

This clonotype was seen repeatedly, ten times or more. The chain carries TRBV29-1 and TRBJ2-3, with D possibly being TRBD2 (5 bases). Germline CDR1 and CDR2: SQVTM and ANQGSEA. V lost 4 bases and J 2 bases, leaving 10 bases between the germline ends. This CDR3 is 13 amino acids long. CDR3 in amino acids: CSVVSGNTDTQYF. The CDR3 nucleotides are TGCAGCGTTGTGTCGGGGAACACAGATACGCAGTATTTT.

This rearrangement joins TRBV12-3 or TRBV12-4 to TRBJ2-5; 9 bases are a match to TRBD1. The CDR3 runs to 15 residues. V lost 1 base and J lost 5; bases outside the gene matches: 5. The CDR3: CASSLGYGTGETQYF. The DNA for the CDR3 is TGTGCCAGCAGTTTAGGTTACGGGACAGGGGAGACCCAGTACTTC.

The V and J genes are TRBV20-1 and TRBJ2-7; TRBD1 might be the D (6 bases). CDR1 and CDR2 from the germline V gene are DFQATT and SNEGSKA (reference sequence). V was trimmed by 3 bases and J by 7 bases, leaving 16 bases between them. The CDR3 runs 13 residues. This chain's CDR3 is CSARHRGDREQYF. In DNA form, the CDR3 reads TGCAGTGCTAGGCATAGGGGAGACAGGGAGCAGTACTTC.

The chain combines TRBV12-3 or TRBV12-4 with TRBJ2-5; D gene unclear. The V end was cut by 6 bases, the J end by 0 bases, with 14 bases between. The CDR3 covers 15 residues. CDR3 DNA: TGTGCCAGCAGCCGCCCTGCCCCCGACCAAGAGACCCAGTACTTC. It specifies CASSRPAPDQETQYF.

This clonotype was seen more than once but under ten times. The chain combines TRBV12-3 or TRBV12-4 with TRBJ2-3; maybe TRBD1 (6 bases). The CDR3 is 14 amino acids. V lost 6 bases and J 0 bases, leaving 10 bases between the germline ends. CDR3 residues: CASRRQGSTDTQYF. CDR3 DNA: TGTGCCAGCAGACGGCAGGGGAGCACAGATACGCAGTATTTT.

This clonotype showed up just a few times. The V and J genes are TRBV6-5 and TRBJ1-1, with D maybe TRBD1 (6 bases). V lost 4 bases to trimming and J lost 1 base, with 16 bases between them. CDR1 MNHEY and CDR2 SVGAGI come from the germline V gene. The CDR3 has 16 residues. The CDR3 loop is CASSSTALQGNTEAFF. CDR3 DNA: TGTGCCAGCAGTTCTACGGCATTACAGGGGAACACTGAAGCTTTCTTT.